The rows below give T cell receptor beta chains drawn from one sample of a study of graft-versus-host responses after intestinal transplantation. Their cognate antigens are unknown. Data came from immunoSEQ multiplex PCR; TCRdb stores just in-frame clones and leaves some out. The sample consists of about 84,000 clones, under 95% of them appearing once. This sample comprised unstimulated CD4+ T cells sorted from spleen or lymph node cells, obtained before transplant. Receptors were obtained from a human donor who was the organ donor for an intestinal transplant. The CDR3 runs from the conserved cysteine through the conserved F or W. Clone sizes are given selectively: once, few, many, or a class where the clone is expanded.

J gene: TRBJ2-2; V gene: TRBV7-3; clone size: NA; CDR3 length: 14; CDR3 protein: CASSLTNGYGELFF
J gene: TRBJ1-1; V gene: TRBV14; clone size: NA; CDR3 length: 14; CDR3 protein: CASSLQGAMTEAFF
J gene: TRBJ2-2; V gene: TRBV4-1; clone size: NA; CDR3 length: 17; CDR3 protein: CASSQRTSGEAPGELFF
J gene: TRBJ2-7; V gene: TRBV28; clone size: NA; CDR3 length: 14; CDR3 protein: CASRPGTGGREQYF
J gene: TRBJ1-1; V gene: TRBV4-2; clone size: NA; CDR3 length: 15; CDR3 protein: CASSPEGARNTEAFF
J gene: TRBJ1-6; V gene: TRBV10-3; clone size: NA; CDR3 length: 15; CDR3 protein: CAISGSGTVNSPLHF
J gene: TRBJ2-3; V gene: TRBV15; clone size: NA; CDR3 length: 14; CDR3 protein: CATSIREVEDTQYF
J gene: TRBJ1-3; V gene: TRBV7-2; clone size: NA; CDR3 length: 13; CDR3 protein: CASSAESGNTIYF
J gene: TRBJ1-1; V gene: TRBV6-1; clone size: NA; CDR3 length: 15; CDR3 protein: CASSEGSTGATEAFF
J gene: TRBJ2-3; V gene: TRBV11-2; clone size: once; CDR3 length: 12; CDR3 protein: CASSLALDTQYF
J gene: TRBJ1-1; V gene: TRBV6-6; clone size: NA; CDR3 length: 13; CDR3 protein: CASSFRQGVGAFF
J gene: TRBJ2-5; V gene: TRBV29-1; clone size: NA; CDR3 length: 12; CDR3 protein: CSVARHAETQYF
J gene: TRBJ1-2; V gene: TRBV5-1; clone size: once; CDR3 length: 16; CDR3 protein: CASSLESGGTGYGYTF
J gene: TRBJ1-6; V gene: TRBV30; clone size: NA; CDR3 length: 15; CDR3 protein: CAWSFGSSYNSPLHF
J gene: TRBJ2-7; V gene: TRBV6-6; clone size: few; CDR3 length: 13; CDR3 protein: CASSTGLEQGQYF
J gene: TRBJ2-7; V gene: TRBV14; clone size: NA; CDR3 length: 14; CDR3 protein: CASSLNWLSNEQYF
J gene: TRBJ2-2; V gene: TRBV11-1; clone size: NA; CDR3 length: 18; CDR3 protein: CASSLGRRDRSNTGELFF
J gene: TRBJ1-6; V gene: TRBV28; clone size: NA; CDR3 length: 15; CDR3 protein: CASSLDRTGESPLHF
J gene: TRBJ1-1; V gene: TRBV5-4; clone size: NA; CDR3 length: 16; CDR3 protein: CASSSYSGTGALEAFF
J gene: TRBJ2-7; V gene: TRBV6-5; clone size: NA; CDR3 length: 14; CDR3 protein: CASSTPGGRAAQYF
J gene: TRBJ1-1; V gene: TRBV10-2; clone size: NA; CDR3 length: 11; CDR3 protein: CASGQGTEAFF
J gene: TRBJ2-7; V gene: TRBV14; clone size: NA; CDR3 length: 14; CDR3 protein: CASSPGLASYEQYF
J gene: TRBJ2-6; V gene: TRBV2; clone size: NA; CDR3 length: 16; CDR3 protein: CARRGRNFSGANVLTF
J gene: TRBJ2-5; V gene: TRBV28; clone size: NA; CDR3 length: 16; CDR3 protein: CASSLMRGRPQETQYF
J gene: TRBJ1-1; V gene: TRBV27; clone size: once; CDR3 length: 14; CDR3 protein: CASGYYRGLTEAFF
J gene: TRBJ2-3; V gene: TRBV4-2; clone size: once; CDR3 length: 14; CDR3 protein: CASSQVGGSDTQYF
J gene: TRBJ2-1; V gene: TRBV5-4; clone size: NA; CDR3 length: 16; CDR3 protein: CASSLNRAATYNEQFF
J gene: TRBJ1-2; V gene: TRBV13; clone size: once; CDR3 length: 12; CDR3 protein: CASSFPGGGYTF
J gene: TRBJ2-2; V gene: TRBV7-3; clone size: NA; CDR3 length: 16; CDR3 protein: CASSLNSNGATGELFF
J gene: TRBJ2-3; V gene: TRBV7-8; clone size: NA; CDR3 length: 20; CDR3 protein: CASSPAGTSGGAGSTDTQYF
J gene: TRBJ1-2; V gene: TRBV6-1; clone size: NA; CDR3 length: 13; CDR3 protein: CASSPSGSYGYTF
J gene: TRBJ2-5; V gene: TRBV5-8; clone size: NA; CDR3 length: 14; CDR3 protein: CASSWGGRRETQYF
J gene: TRBJ1-4; V gene: TRBV19; clone size: NA; CDR3 length: 17; CDR3 protein: CASSLRFTGGRNEKLFF
J gene: TRBJ1-1; V gene: TRBV29-1; clone size: NA; CDR3 length: 13; CDR3 protein: CSVDGLLTGEAFF
J gene: TRBJ1-2; V gene: TRBV6-5; clone size: NA; CDR3 length: 13; CDR3 protein: CASSSDRGYGYTF
J gene: TRBJ1-2; V gene: TRBV29-1; clone size: NA; CDR3 length: 11; CDR3 protein: CSGTGGNGYTF
J gene: TRBJ2-1; V gene: TRBV2; clone size: NA; CDR3 length: 16; CDR3 protein: CASTTDVQQRDNEQFF
J gene: TRBJ2-1; V gene: TRBV4-1; clone size: NA; CDR3 length: 15; CDR3 protein: CASSPGLAGWGEQFF
J gene: TRBJ1-2; V gene: TRBV2; clone size: NA; CDR3 length: 14; CDR3 protein: CASSEALANYGYTF
J gene: TRBJ1-2; V gene: TRBV13; clone size: NA; CDR3 length: 14; CDR3 protein: CASSFWSTNYGYTF